A selection of T cell receptor beta chains follows, all from one sample in a study of tumor and adjacent non-tumor tissue in lung cancer. TCRdb fed the multiplex PCR reads into MiXCR, producing one record per CDR3 protein. Of approximately 100,000 distinct CDR3 sequences detected, 75% appear once; the ten largest clones hold 37%. Sequencing was performed on lung tumor tissue. The source of these receptors is a woman in her fifties or sixties with non-small cell lung cancer. The conserved cysteine and the conserved F or W are not part of the CDR3 here. The D gene is left open where the match is weak.

TRBV11-2	13	TRBD2	TRBJ2-7	VSSLDPSGRTEQY
TRBV20-1	12	NA	TRBJ2-5	STGGGGSPQTQY
TRBV11-2	13	NA	TRBJ1-2	ASSLGGLYPNVYT
TRBV4-3	11	NA	TRBJ1-6	ASSQERPSPLH
TRBV20-1	14	NA	TRBJ2-7	SARDGSRDVTYEQY
TRBV6-5	12	NA	TRBJ2-3	ASRVFAGTDTQY
TRBV18	12	NA	TRBJ2-1	ASSPIAPSNEQF
TRBV28	13	TRBD1	TRBJ2-3	ASSSGSSGTDTKY
TRBV5-1	12	TRBD1	TRBJ1-2	ASSRDRGSSGYT
TRBV11-3	15	TRBD2	TRBJ2-1	TSSLDLTSGSHNEQF
TRBV20-1	13	NA	TRBJ2-2	SARVTGGDTGELF
TRBV20-1	11	NA	TRBJ2-1	SARRGQYNEHL
TRBV4-1	12	NA	TRBJ1-2	ASSQMNGNYGYT
TRBV6-1	11	NA	TRBJ1-1	ASSGDRDTEAF
TRBV6-5	14	NA	TRBJ2-5	ASSYEGRPGSETQY
TRBV11-1	14	NA	TRBJ1-6	GSSYDGQSYNSTLH
TRBV10-1	12	NA	TRBJ2-1	ASSRGVSYVEQF
TRBV12-3/TRBV12-4	13	NA	TRBJ1-1	ASSRDAGSYTEAF
TRBV20-1	11	NA	TRBJ1-1	SAAPGANTEAF
TRBV29-1	11	NA	TRBJ2-2	SVDRENTGELF
TRBV11-3	13	NA	TRBJ2-7	ASSLRQETSYEQY
TRBV4-3	13	TRBD2	TRBJ2-1	ASSRTSGGDNEQF
TRBV20-1	12	NA	TRBJ2-3	SATVLSSTDTQY
TRBV4-3	13	NA	TRBJ2-5	DNSRHRDSQESQY
TRBV11-2	10	NA	TRBJ2-7	ASSSEGYEQY
TRBV5-8	16	NA	TRBJ2-1	ASSLEVSVLSSYNEQF
TRBV4-3	13	NA	TRBJ2-1	ASSQEGSVGNEQF
TRBV29-1	13	TRBD1	TRBJ2-3	SVHPMTGGADTQY
TRBV5-6	13	TRBD1	TRBJ2-5	ARIKGQGTEETQY
TRBV5-5	13	NA	TRBJ2-2	AINGMDRNTGELF
TRBV11-2	12	NA	TRBJ2-1	ASSLGIGVLGKF
TRBV4-1	12	NA	TRBJ2-7	ASSQTRTSYEQY
TRBV20-1	15	NA	TRBJ2-2	SARDRVAGGNTGELF
TRBV6-6	12	NA	TRBJ2-3	ASRGFSSTDTQY
TRBV24-1	12	NA	TRBJ2-6	ATSEGTGANVLT
TRBV11-3	13	NA	TRBJ2-3	ASSPAAQGGHTQY
TRBV28	12	TRBD1	TRBJ1-2	ASSLWTGVPGYT
TRBV5-8	11	NA	TRBJ2-1	ASIVVGGNEQF
TRBV11-2	14	TRBD2	TRBJ2-1	ASSFVGTRGYNEQF
TRBV10-1	14	TRBD1	TRBJ2-4	ASRTGQRIVKNIQY
TRBV29-1	11	NA	TRBJ1-1	SADSSKNCEAF
TRBV5-1	13	NA	TRBJ2-1	ASSLALQGGSEQF
TRBV29-1	7	NA	TRBJ2-1	SAGNERF
TRBV19	12	TRBD1	TRBJ1-6	TSKRGRGISPLH
TRBV5-1	12	NA	TRBJ2-5	ASSLVGLQETQY
TRBV4-3	11	NA	TRBJ1-4	ASIQAVDEKLF
TRBV6-6	11	TRBD1	TRBJ1-4	ASGGTGYEKLL
TRBV6-6	12	TRBD2	TRBJ2-7	ASSYGRAGYEQY